This T cell receptor beta chain comes out of a study of blood T cell repertoires in COVID-19 (dated by TCRdb to 2019 to 2021). In terms of the full investigation: The collaborator samples originated in the United States, Italy and Spain and spanned the acute and convalescent phases of COVID-19. Samples were obtained from the ongoing ImmuneRACE study (first 160 participants) and from some 1,300 subjects provided by 6 global collaborators. The repertoires were made available in a free public database intended to serve as a resource for research on the immune response to SARS-CoV-2. The prospective study material was composed of cDNA or gDNA derived from T cells, B-cell-depleted T cells, or PBMCs. The sample metadata nearly always contained a de-identified subject ID, COVID-19 status, age in years and sex. The dataset comprised deeply sampled blood TCRbeta repertoires from subjects exposed to, actively infected with, or recovered from COVID-19. HLA class I and class II types, where available, came from metadata supplied by the sample provider rather than from assay-based typing. General findings and caveats noted by the study authors: Clinical and demographic metadata were provided uncurated, with the amount varying by source and participant.

CDR1 and CDR2 are read off the germline V gene as SGHVS and FQNEAQ. V and J lose 5 bases and 0 bases, and a span of 7 bases separates them. Including the terminal cysteine and phenylalanine, the CDR3 comprises 14 residues. Only the CDR3 region is kept as DNA, spanning 42 bases read in frame from base 1. Collaborating institutions collected whole blood in K2EDTA tubes following their own protocols. For TCRbeta analysis, collaborators shipped samples as frozen whole blood, isolated PBMCs, or DNA extracted from either of those sample types. Regarding this clone: The antigen this receptor binds is unknown. No base-level quality is on record; no much larger clone is a single base apart.

TCRbeta CDR3 regions were amplified from genomic DNA using the immunoSEQ Assay, a bias-controlled multiplex PCR. In the paper's pipeline: Within the assay, amplification of reference gene primers was used to estimate how many nucleated cells each sample contained. To quantify the absolute abundance of each unique TCRbeta CDR3 rearrangement, sequence reads were collapsed and filtered. Productive Simpson clonality was computed per sample as the square root of Simpson's diversity index over productive rearrangements. TCRdb obtained this table from immuneACCESS and retained in-frame rearrangements with V and J assigned. These tables miss some clones; where compared with another copy, unresolved V genes account for less than half of the shortfall, and the remainder is unexplained. For V, J and clone size, that table is used; D and trimming come from the DNA. This sample holds some 190,000 clones; roughly 86% were observed only once. The ten largest account for 1.5% to 2% of the sample.

The sequenced sample was peripheral blood. The V gene is TRBV7-8 and the J gene is TRBJ2-2, with no confidently assigned D gene. The sequence derives from a young man with active or convalescent COVID-19. In nucleotide form, the sequence is TGTGCCAGCAGCCCAGACACGAACACCGGGGAGCTGTTTTTT. Translated, it gives CASSPDTNTGELFF.